The rows below give T cell receptor beta chains drawn from one sample of a study of spatial heterogeneity in lung cancer. MiXCR, run by TCRdb on the 5' RACE reads, gives a single entry per CDR3 protein. The data contain tens of thousands of distinct CDR3 sequences, less than 8.5% of them singletons. Source: PBMCs, taken at surgery. The source of these receptors is a female donor with early-stage non-small cell lung cancer. The CDR3 runs from the conserved cysteine through the conserved F or W. A D gene is named only where the DNA matches it firmly. Expanded clones get a size class; other rows say once, few or many, or leave the size out.

J gene: TRBJ1-1; clone size: NA; V gene: TRBV18; D gene: NA; CDR3 DNA: TGTGCCAGCTCACCATTCCAGCTTATCGGGGACACTGAAGCTTTCTTT; CDR3 protein: CASSPFQLIGDTEAFF
J gene: TRBJ2-5; clone size: many; V gene: TRBV7-2; D gene: NA; CDR3 DNA: TGTGCCAGCAGCTTAGCGCCGCGGGAGACCCAGTACTTC; CDR3 protein: CASSLAPRETQYF
J gene: TRBJ2-7; clone size: NA; V gene: TRBV9; D gene: NA; CDR3 DNA: TGTGCCAGCAGCGTGGCCGGGACGCCAGACTACGAGCAGTACTTC; CDR3 protein: CASSVAGTPDYEQYF
J gene: TRBJ2-3; clone size: many; V gene: TRBV7-2; D gene: NA; CDR3 DNA: TGTGCCAGCAGCTTGTTGATGGCGGGGGCCACAGATACGCAGTATTTT; CDR3 protein: CASSLLMAGATDTQYF
J gene: TRBJ2-1; clone size: many; V gene: TRBV18; D gene: NA; CDR3 DNA: TGTGCCAGCTCACCCCGAACAGGGTACAATGAGCAGTTCTTC; CDR3 protein: CASSPRTGYNEQFF
J gene: TRBJ2-2; clone size: many; V gene: TRBV10-3; D gene: NA; CDR3 DNA: TGTGCCATCAGCCCTTTCACCGGGGAGCTGTTTTTT; CDR3 protein: CAISPFTGELFF
J gene: TRBJ2-1; clone size: few; V gene: TRBV6-5; D gene: TRBD2; CDR3 DNA: TGTGCCAGCACCACTGCGGGAGGGCCGGGTGTGCAGTTCTTC; CDR3 protein: CASTTAGGPGVQFF
J gene: TRBJ2-1; clone size: NA; V gene: TRBV20-1; D gene: TRBD2; CDR3 DNA: TGCAGTGCCAGAGCGGGGGGGCCGGGCAATGAGCAGTTCTTC; CDR3 protein: CSARAGGPGNEQFF
J gene: TRBJ2-1; clone size: many; V gene: TRBV5-1; D gene: NA; CDR3 DNA: TGCGCCAGCAGCTTGGAGTCTCGCAGGGGGGTGCAGTTCTTC; CDR3 protein: CASSLESRRGVQFF
J gene: TRBJ2-3; clone size: many; V gene: TRBV20-1; D gene: TRBD2; CDR3 DNA: TGCAGTGGGACGACTAGCGGCACAGATACGCAGTATTTT; CDR3 protein: CSGTTSGTDTQYF
J gene: TRBJ2-6; clone size: NA; V gene: TRBV20-1; D gene: TRBD2; CDR3 DNA: TGCAGTGCTAGCACTAGCGGCAACTCTGGGGCCAACGTCCTGACTTTC; CDR3 protein: CSASTSGNSGANVLTF
J gene: TRBJ2-7; clone size: NA; V gene: TRBV20-1; D gene: NA; CDR3 DNA: TGCAGTGCCCCAATCCAGGGGAGTTCCTACGAGCAGTACTTC; CDR3 protein: CSAPIQGSSYEQYF
J gene: TRBJ2-3; clone size: few; V gene: TRBV5-1; D gene: NA; CDR3 DNA: TGCGCCAGCAGCTTTGGGGACCCAATAGGGGGAGATACGCAGTATTTT; CDR3 protein: CASSFGDPIGGDTQYF
J gene: TRBJ2-5; clone size: NA; V gene: TRBV5-1; D gene: TRBD2; CDR3 DNA: TGCGCCAGCAGCTTGGGTAGCGGGACAGAGACCCAGTACTTC; CDR3 protein: CASSLGSGTETQYF
J gene: TRBJ2-1; clone size: NA; V gene: TRBV19; D gene: TRBD2; CDR3 DNA: TGTGCCAGTATCCCTAGCGGTTCCTACAATGAGCAGTTCTTC; CDR3 protein: CASIPSGSYNEQFF
J gene: TRBJ1-2; clone size: NA; V gene: TRBV20-1; D gene: NA; CDR3 DNA: TGCAGTGCTAGAGGGGGTTCGGTGTTCTATGGCTACACCTTC; CDR3 protein: CSARGGSVFYGYTF
J gene: TRBJ2-2; clone size: NA; V gene: TRBV7-2; D gene: NA; CDR3 DNA: TGTGCCAGCAGCTACTTCGCGGGTGGTACCGGGGAGCTGTTTTTT; CDR3 protein: CASSYFAGGTGELFF
J gene: TRBJ2-7; clone size: many; V gene: TRBV6-8; D gene: TRBD1; CDR3 DNA: TGTGCCATGGACAGGGGTACCTACGAGCAGTACTTC; CDR3 protein: CAMDRGTYEQYF
J gene: TRBJ2-1; clone size: NA; V gene: TRBV2; D gene: NA; CDR3 DNA: TGTGCCGGGGCCCCAGGGTCCCACAATGAGCAGTTCTTC; CDR3 protein: CAGAPGSHNEQFF
J gene: TRBJ2-3; clone size: medium-sized; V gene: TRBV20-1; D gene: NA; CDR3 DNA: TGCAGTGCGGCTAGCACAGATACGCAGTATTTT; CDR3 protein: CSAASTDTQYF
J gene: TRBJ1-1; clone size: many; V gene: TRBV28; D gene: TRBD1; CDR3 DNA: TGTGCCAGCAGTCCCCGACAGGGTTGGACTGAAGCTTTCTTT; CDR3 protein: CASSPRQGWTEAFF
J gene: TRBJ1-4; clone size: many; V gene: TRBV6-6; D gene: NA; CDR3 DNA: TGTGCCAGCAGTTACGGACAAGCAACTAATGAAAAACTGTTTTTT; CDR3 protein: CASSYGQATNEKLFF
J gene: TRBJ2-2; clone size: few; V gene: TRBV7-2; D gene: NA; CDR3 DNA: TGTGCCAGCAGCTTAGTTTGGAACACCGGGGAGCTGTTTTTT; CDR3 protein: CASSLVWNTGELFF
J gene: TRBJ2-1; clone size: medium-sized; V gene: TRBV6-2/TRBV6-3; D gene: TRBD2; CDR3 DNA: TGTGCCAGCTCCCCTGGACTAGCGGGGGGTCAGGAGCAGTTCTTC; CDR3 protein: CASSPGLAGGQEQFF
J gene: TRBJ2-7; clone size: few; V gene: TRBV18; D gene: TRBD1; CDR3 DNA: TGTGCCAGCTCACCGTCCGGGACAGGGGGCCGGTACGAGCAGTACTTC; CDR3 protein: CASSPSGTGGRYEQYF
J gene: TRBJ2-5; clone size: many; V gene: TRBV5-6; D gene: NA; CDR3 DNA: TGTGCCAGCAGCTGGAGTGGACGTCAAGAGACCCAGTACTTC; CDR3 protein: CASSWSGRQETQYF
J gene: TRBJ2-5; clone size: NA; V gene: TRBV5-1; D gene: NA; CDR3 DNA: TGCGTCAGCAGCTTACCCGAAGAGACCCAGTACTTC; CDR3 protein: CVSSLPEETQYF
J gene: TRBJ2-5; clone size: many; V gene: TRBV5-1; D gene: NA; CDR3 DNA: TGCGCCAGCAGCTTGCAGGGGGGTCCTCAAGAGACCCAGTACTTC; CDR3 protein: CASSLQGGPQETQYF
J gene: TRBJ1-5; clone size: NA; V gene: TRBV5-1; D gene: NA; CDR3 DNA: TGCGCCAGCAGCTTGGACGGGAATCAGCCCCAGCATTTT; CDR3 protein: CASSLDGNQPQHF
J gene: TRBJ1-2; clone size: many; V gene: TRBV6-1; D gene: NA; CDR3 DNA: TGTGCCAGCAGTGGGGACGAGGGTTCCTATGGCTACACCTTC; CDR3 protein: CASSGDEGSYGYTF
J gene: TRBJ1-1; clone size: NA; V gene: TRBV7-9; D gene: NA; CDR3 DNA: TGTGCCAGCACCGGAGGGTTGAACACTGAAGCTTTCTTT; CDR3 protein: CASTGGLNTEAFF
J gene: TRBJ2-3; clone size: many; V gene: TRBV7-9; D gene: NA; CDR3 DNA: TGTGCCAGCAGCCCTCCGGGGTCCCGCACAGATACGCAGTATTTT; CDR3 protein: CASSPPGSRTDTQYF
J gene: TRBJ2-3; clone size: NA; V gene: TRBV9; D gene: NA; CDR3 DNA: TGTGCCAGCAGCGCGGGCGGGCGACTAGGAACAGATACGCAGTATTTT; CDR3 protein: CASSAGGRLGTDTQYF
J gene: TRBJ1-1; clone size: many; V gene: TRBV2; D gene: NA; CDR3 DNA: TGTGCCAGCAGCGAGAGGGAGAACACTGAAGCTTTCTTT; CDR3 protein: CASSERENTEAFF
J gene: TRBJ1-1; clone size: few; V gene: TRBV20-1; D gene: NA; CDR3 DNA: TGCAGTGCTAGAGATAGGCAGCCGAACACTGAAGCTTTCTTT; CDR3 protein: CSARDRQPNTEAFF
J gene: TRBJ2-7; clone size: many; V gene: TRBV9; D gene: TRBD2; CDR3 DNA: TGTGCCAGCAGCGTAGGGGATACCGGGCTTAGCGGGCTCGAGCAGTACTTC; CDR3 protein: CASSVGDTGLSGLEQYF
J gene: TRBJ1-1; clone size: NA; V gene: TRBV20-1; D gene: NA; CDR3 DNA: TGCAGCGCCCGGAACACTGAAGCTTTCTTT; CDR3 protein: CSARNTEAFF
J gene: TRBJ1-2; clone size: many; V gene: TRBV4-3; D gene: TRBD1; CDR3 DNA: TGCGCCAGCAGCCAAGGGTGGGGACAGGGAATGCACGGCTACACCTTC; CDR3 protein: CASSQGWGQGMHGYTF
J gene: TRBJ2-7; clone size: many; V gene: TRBV2; D gene: NA; CDR3 DNA: TGTGCCAGCAGCGCGACAGCTCCCGACGAGCAGTACTTC; CDR3 protein: CASSATAPDEQYF
J gene: TRBJ2-7; clone size: many; V gene: TRBV10-3; D gene: TRBD2; CDR3 DNA: TGTGCCATCAGGCAACTAGCGGGGGCGAACGAGCAGTACTTC; CDR3 protein: CAIRQLAGANEQYF
J gene: TRBJ2-2; clone size: many; V gene: TRBV29-1; D gene: TRBD1; CDR3 DNA: TGCAGCGTGCGACAGGGGGGCACCGGGGAGCTGTTTTTT; CDR3 protein: CSVRQGGTGELFF
J gene: TRBJ1-4; clone size: few; V gene: TRBV10-2; D gene: NA; CDR3 DNA: TGCGCCAGCAGGGTTAAAGACAGCATTAATGAAAAACTGTTTTTT; CDR3 protein: CASRVKDSINEKLFF